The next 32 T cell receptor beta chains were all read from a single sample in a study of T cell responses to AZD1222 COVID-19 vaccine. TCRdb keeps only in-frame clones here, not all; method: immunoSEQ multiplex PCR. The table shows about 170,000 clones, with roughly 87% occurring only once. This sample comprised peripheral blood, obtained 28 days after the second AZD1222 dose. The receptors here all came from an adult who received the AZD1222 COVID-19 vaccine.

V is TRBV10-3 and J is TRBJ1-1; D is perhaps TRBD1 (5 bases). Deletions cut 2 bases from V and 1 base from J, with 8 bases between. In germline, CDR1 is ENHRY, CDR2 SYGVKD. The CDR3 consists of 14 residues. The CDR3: CAISEGHSNTEAFF. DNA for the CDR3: TGTGCCATCAGTGAGGGACACTCGAACACTGAAGCTTTCTTT.

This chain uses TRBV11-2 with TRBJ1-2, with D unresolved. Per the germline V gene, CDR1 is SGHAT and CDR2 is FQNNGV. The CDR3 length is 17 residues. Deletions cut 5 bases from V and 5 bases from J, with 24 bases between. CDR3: CASSLRPSAPRTYGYTF. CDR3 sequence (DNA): TGTGCCAGCAGCCTCCGTCCCTCTGCGCCAAGGACTTATGGCTACACCTTC.

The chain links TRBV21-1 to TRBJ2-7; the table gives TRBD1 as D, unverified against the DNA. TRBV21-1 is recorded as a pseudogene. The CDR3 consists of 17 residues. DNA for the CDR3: TGTGCCAGCAGTTGGGGCGGGACAGGGGATAGGAAATACGAGCAGTACTTC. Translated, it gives CASSWGGTGDRKYEQYF.

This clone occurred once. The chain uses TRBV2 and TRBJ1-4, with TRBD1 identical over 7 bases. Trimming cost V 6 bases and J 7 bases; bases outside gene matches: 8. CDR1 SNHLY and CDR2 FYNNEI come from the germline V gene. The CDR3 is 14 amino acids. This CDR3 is CASSASGTAEKLFF. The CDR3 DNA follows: TGTGCCAGCAGCGCTTCCGGGACAGCTGAAAAACTGTTTTTT.

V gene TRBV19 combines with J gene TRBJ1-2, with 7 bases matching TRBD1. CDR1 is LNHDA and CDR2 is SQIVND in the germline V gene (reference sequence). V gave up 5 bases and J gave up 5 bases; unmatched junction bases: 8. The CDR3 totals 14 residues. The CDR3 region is CASSSQTGIYGYTF. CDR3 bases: TGTGCCAGTAGTTCTCAGACAGGGATATATGGCTACACCTTC. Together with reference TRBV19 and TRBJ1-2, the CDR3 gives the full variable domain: DGGITQSPKYLFRKEGQNVTLSCEQNLNHDAMYWYRQDPGQGLRLIYYSQIVNDFQKGDIAEGYSVSREKKESFPLTVTSAQKNPTAFYLCASSSQTGIYGYTFGSGTRLTVV.

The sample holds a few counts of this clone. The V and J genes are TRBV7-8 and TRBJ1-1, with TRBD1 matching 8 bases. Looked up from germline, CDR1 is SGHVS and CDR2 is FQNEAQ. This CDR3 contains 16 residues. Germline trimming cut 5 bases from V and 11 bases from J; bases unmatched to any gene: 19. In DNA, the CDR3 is TGTGCCAGCAGCCTCGGGCGGACAGGGCCGGGGAGTTGGGCTTTCTTT. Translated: CASSLGRTGPGSWAFF.

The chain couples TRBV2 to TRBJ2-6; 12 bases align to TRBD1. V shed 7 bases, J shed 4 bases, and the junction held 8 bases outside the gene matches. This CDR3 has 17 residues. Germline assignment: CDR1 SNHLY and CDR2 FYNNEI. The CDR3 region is CASNAGQGAEGANVLTF. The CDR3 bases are TGTGCCAGCAACGCGGGACAGGGGGCGGAGGGGGCCAACGTCCTGACTTTC.

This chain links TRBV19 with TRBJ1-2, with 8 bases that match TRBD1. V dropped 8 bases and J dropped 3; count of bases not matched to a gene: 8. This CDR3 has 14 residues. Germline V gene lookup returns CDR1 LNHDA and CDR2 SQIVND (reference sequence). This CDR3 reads CASFPGQAYYGYTF. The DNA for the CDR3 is TGTGCCAGTTTCCCGGGACAGGCCTACTATGGCTACACCTTC.

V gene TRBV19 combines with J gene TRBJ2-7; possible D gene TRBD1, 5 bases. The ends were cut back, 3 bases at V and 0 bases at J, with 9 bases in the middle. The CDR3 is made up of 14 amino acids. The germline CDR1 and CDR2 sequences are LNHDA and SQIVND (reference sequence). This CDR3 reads CASSMGLSSYEQYF. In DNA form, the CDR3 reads TGTGCCAGTAGTATGGGGCTGAGCTCCTACGAGCAGTACTTC. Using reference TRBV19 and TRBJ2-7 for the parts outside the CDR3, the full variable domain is DGGITQSPKYLFRKEGQNVTLSCEQNLNHDAMYWYRQDPGQGLRLIYYSQIVNDFQKGDIAEGYSVSREKKESFPLTVTSAQKNPTAFYLCASSMGLSSYEQYFGPGTRLTVT.

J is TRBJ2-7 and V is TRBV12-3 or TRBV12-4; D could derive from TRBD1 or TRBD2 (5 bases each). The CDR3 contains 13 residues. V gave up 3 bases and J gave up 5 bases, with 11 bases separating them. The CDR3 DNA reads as TGTGCCAGCAGTTTCGGGGCGCGGCACGAGCAGTACTTC. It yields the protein CASSFGARHEQYF.

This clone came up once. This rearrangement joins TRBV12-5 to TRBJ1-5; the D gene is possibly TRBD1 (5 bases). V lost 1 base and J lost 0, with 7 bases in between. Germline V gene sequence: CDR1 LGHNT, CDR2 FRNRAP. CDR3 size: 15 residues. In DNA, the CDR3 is TGTGCTAGTGGTTTGGGGACATATAGCAATCAGCCCCAGCATTTT. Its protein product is CASGLGTYSNQPQHF.

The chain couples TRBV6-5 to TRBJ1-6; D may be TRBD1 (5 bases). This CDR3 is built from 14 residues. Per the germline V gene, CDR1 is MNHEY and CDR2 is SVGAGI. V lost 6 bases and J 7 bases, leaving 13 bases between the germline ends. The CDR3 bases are TGTGCCAGCAGCCACCAGGAGGGGAATTCACCCCTCCACTTT. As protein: CASSHQEGNSPLHF.

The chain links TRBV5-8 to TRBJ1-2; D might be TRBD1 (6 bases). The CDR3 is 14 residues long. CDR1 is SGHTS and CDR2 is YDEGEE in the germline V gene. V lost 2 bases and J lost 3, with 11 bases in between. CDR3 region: CASSFQGSDYGYTF. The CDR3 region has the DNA TGTGCCAGCAGCTTTCAGGGGTCGGACTATGGCTACACCTTC.

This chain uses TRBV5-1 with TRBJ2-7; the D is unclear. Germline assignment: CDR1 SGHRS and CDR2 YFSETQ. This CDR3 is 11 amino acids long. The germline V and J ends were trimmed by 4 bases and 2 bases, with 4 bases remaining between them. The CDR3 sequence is CASSATYEQYF. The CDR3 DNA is TGCGCCAGCAGCGCAACCTACGAGCAGTACTTC.

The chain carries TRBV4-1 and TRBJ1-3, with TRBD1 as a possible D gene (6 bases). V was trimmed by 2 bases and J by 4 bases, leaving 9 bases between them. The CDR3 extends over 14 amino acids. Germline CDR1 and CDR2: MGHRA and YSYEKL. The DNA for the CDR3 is TGCGCCAGCAGCCAAAGGGACACCGGAAACACCATATATTTT. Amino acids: CASSQRDTGNTIYF.

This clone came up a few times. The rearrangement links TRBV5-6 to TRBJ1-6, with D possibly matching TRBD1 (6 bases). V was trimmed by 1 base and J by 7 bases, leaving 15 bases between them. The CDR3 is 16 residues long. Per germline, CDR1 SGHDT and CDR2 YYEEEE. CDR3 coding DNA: TGTGCCAGCAGCTTGAACCCCATTACAGGGAATTCACCCCTCCACTTT. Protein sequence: CASSLNPITGNSPLHF.

The chain's CDR3 is CASSHPRGGGFSGANVLTF. In DNA, the CDR3 is TGTGCCAGCAGCCACCCCAGAGGCGGGGGATTCTCTGGGGCCAACGTCCTGACTTTC. The chain recombines TRBV3-1 (or the pseudogene TRBV3-2) with TRBJ2-6; 7 nucleotides agree with TRBD2. Germline-derived CDR1 and CDR2 are LGHDT and YNNKEL (reference sequence). Trimming removed 3 bases from V and 0 bases from J; junction bases left unmatched: 11. This CDR3 region has 19 residues.

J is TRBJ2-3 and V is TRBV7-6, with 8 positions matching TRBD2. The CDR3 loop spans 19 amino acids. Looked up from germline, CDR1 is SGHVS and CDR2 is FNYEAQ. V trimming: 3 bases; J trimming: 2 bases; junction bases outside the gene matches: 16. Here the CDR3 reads CASSFWGRQTSGNTDTQYF. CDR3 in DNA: TGTGCCAGCAGCTTTTGGGGCCGGCAAACTAGCGGAAACACAGATACGCAGTATTTT. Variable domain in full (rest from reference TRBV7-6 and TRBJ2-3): GAGVSQSPRYKVTKRGQDVALRCDPISGHVSLYWYRQALGQGPEFLTYFNYEAQQDKSGLPNDRFSAERPEGSISTLTIQRTEQRDSAMYRCASSFWGRQTSGNTDTQYFGPGTRLTVL.

The CDR3, as DNA: TGCGCCAGCAGCTTGACTAGCGGGGGCACCGAGCAGTACTTC. It codes for CASSLTSGGTEQYF. The V gene is TRBV5-1, the J gene TRBJ2-7; 11 bases are a match to TRBD2. The V gene's germline CDR1 is SGHRS and CDR2 YFSETQ. The junction had 3 bases not matched to a gene; V was cut back by 1 base and J by 6 bases. The length of the CDR3 is 14 residues.

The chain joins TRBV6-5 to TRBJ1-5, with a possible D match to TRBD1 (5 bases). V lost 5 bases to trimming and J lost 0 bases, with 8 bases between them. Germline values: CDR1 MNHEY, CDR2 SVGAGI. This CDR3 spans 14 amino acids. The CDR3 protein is CASSRDGSNQPQHF. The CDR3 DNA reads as TGTGCCAGCAGTCGGGACGGTAGCAATCAGCCCCAGCATTTT.

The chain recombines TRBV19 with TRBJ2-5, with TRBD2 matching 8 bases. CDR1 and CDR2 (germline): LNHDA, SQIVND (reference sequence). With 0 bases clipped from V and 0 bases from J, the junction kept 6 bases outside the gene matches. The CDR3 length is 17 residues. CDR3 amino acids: CASSIDGLAGYQETQYF. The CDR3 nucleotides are TGTGCCAGTAGTATAGATGGGCTAGCGGGCTACCAAGAGACCCAGTACTTC.

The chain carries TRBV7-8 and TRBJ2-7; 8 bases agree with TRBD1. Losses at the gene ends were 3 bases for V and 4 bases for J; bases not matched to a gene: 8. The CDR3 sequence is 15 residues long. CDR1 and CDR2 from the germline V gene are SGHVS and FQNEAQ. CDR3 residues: CASSLSPDRVYEQYF. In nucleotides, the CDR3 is TGTGCCAGCAGCTTGTCTCCGGACAGGGTGTACGAGCAGTACTTC. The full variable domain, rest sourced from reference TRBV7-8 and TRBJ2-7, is GAGVSQSPRYKVAKRGQDVALRCDPISGHVSLFWYQQALGQGPEFLTYFQNEAQLDKSGLPSDRFFAERPEGSVSTLKIQRTQQEDSAVYLCASSLSPDRVYEQYFGPGTRLTVT.

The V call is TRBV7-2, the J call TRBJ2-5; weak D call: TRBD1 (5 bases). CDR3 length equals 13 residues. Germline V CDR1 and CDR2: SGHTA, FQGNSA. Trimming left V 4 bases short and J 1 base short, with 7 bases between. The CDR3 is CASSSTVQETQYF. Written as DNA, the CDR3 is TGTGCCAGCAGCTCGACAGTCCAAGAGACCCAGTACTTC.

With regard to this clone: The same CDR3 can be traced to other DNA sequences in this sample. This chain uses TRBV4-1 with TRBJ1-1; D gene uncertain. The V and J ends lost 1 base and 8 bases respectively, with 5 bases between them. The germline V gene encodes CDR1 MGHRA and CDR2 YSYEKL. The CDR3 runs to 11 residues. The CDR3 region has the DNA TGCGCCAGCAGCCAAGGACTCGAAGCTTTCTTT. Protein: CASSQGLEAFF.

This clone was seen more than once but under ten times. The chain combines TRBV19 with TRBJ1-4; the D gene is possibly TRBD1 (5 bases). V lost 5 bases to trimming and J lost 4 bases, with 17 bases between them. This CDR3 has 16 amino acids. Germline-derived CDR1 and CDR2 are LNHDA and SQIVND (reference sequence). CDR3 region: CASSPGRKPGNEKLFF. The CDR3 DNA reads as TGTGCCAGTAGTCCAGGGAGAAAACCGGGTAATGAAAAACTGTTTTTT.

The CDR3 nucleotides are TGTGCCAGCAGTTTTGGTATCGGGTCCAATGAGCAGTTCTTC. Translation: CASSFGIGSNEQFF. The gene calls are TRBV27 and TRBJ2-1; the D is unclear. The germline V gene encodes CDR1 MNHEY and CDR2 SMNVEV (reference sequence). V dropped 3 bases and J dropped 6 bases, with 12 bases sitting between them. This CDR3 is built from 14 residues.

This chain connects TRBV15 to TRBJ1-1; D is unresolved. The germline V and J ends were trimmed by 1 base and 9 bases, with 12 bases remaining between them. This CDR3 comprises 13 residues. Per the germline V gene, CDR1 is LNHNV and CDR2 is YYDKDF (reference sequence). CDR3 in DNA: TGTGCCACCAGCAGAGTGGGCGGAGAACAAGCTTTCTTT. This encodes CATSRVGGEQAFF. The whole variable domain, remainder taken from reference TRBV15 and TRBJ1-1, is DAMVIQNPRYQVTQFGKPVTLSCSQTLNHNVMYWYQQKSSQAPKLLFHYYDKDFNNEADTPDNFQSRRPNTSFCFLDIRSPGLGDTAMYLCATSRVGGEQAFFGQGTRLTVV.

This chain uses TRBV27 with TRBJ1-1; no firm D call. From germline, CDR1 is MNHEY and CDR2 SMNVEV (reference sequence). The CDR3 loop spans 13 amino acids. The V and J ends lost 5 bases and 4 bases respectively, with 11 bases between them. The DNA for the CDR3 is TGTGCCAGCAGTCAACGCGGGGTCACTGAAGCTTTCTTT. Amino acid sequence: CASSQRGVTEAFF.

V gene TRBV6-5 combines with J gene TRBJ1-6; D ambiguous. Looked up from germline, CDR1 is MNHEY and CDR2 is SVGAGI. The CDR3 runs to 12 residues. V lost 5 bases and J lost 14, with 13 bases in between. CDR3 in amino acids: CASSTPGWALHF. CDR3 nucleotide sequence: TGTGCCAGCAGTACCCCGGGTTGGGCCCTCCACTTT.

The CDR3 DNA follows: TGCGCCAGCAGCTTGGGGGCTAGCGGGCCCCCCGGGGAGCTGTTTTTT. Translating it yields CASSLGASGPPGELFF. V is TRBV5-1 and J is TRBJ2-2; TRBD2 aligns across 8 bases. The CDR3 has 16 amino acids. Germline V gene sequence: CDR1 SGHRS, CDR2 YFSETQ. V shed 0 bases, J shed 6 bases, and the junction held 7 bases outside the gene matches. Based on the CDR3 plus reference TRBV5-1 and TRBJ2-2, the full variable domain is KAGVTQTPRYLIKTRGQQVTLSCSPISGHRSVSWYQQTPGQGLQFLFEYFSETQRNKGNFPGRFSGRQFSNSRSEMNVSTLELGDSALYLCASSLGASGPPGELFFGEGSRLTVL.

CDR3 sequence: CASSQYGREAQYF. The CDR3 DNA is TGCGCCAGCAGCCAATATGGCCGGGAGGCCCAGTACTTC. The chain is built from TRBV4-1 and TRBJ2-5, with TRBD2 matching 7 bases. The V and J ends lost 2 bases and 9 bases, in that order; junction bases with no gene match: 6. CDR1 MGHRA and CDR2 YSYEKL come from the germline V gene. The CDR3 totals 13 residues.

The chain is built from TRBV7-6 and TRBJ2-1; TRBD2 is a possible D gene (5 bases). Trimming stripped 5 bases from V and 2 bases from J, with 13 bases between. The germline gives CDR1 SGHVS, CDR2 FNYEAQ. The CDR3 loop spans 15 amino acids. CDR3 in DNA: TGTGCCAGCAGCCCCACCAGCGGTCCCTACAATGAGCAGTTCTTC. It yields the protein CASSPTSGPYNEQFF.